This paragraph covers one T cell receptor beta chain sequence. This entry is derived from a study of T cells after yellow fever vaccination. With 0 bases removed from V and 2 bases from J, the gap between germline ends came to 21 bases. Germline V CDR1 and CDR2: SGHRS, YFSETQ. The CDR3 covers 19 residues. UMIs were added to TCR cDNA along with a universal primer site when it was made by 5'RACE template switching. TCRdb reprocessed the 5' RACE reads with MiXCR, giving one entry per CDR3 protein. The sample lists roughly 340,000 distinct CDR3 sequences, over 8% seen once, with approximately 18% in the top ten.

The TCR originated in a man aged 18 to 35 who received the YFV17D yellow fever vaccine. This specimen consisted of PBMCs, obtained on the day of the first yellow fever vaccination. The chain has TRBV5-1 and TRBJ1-5; D not certain. CDR3 sequence: CASSLVVGRTSRGNQPQHF. CDR3 nucleotides: TGCGCCAGCAGCTTGGTGGTCGGCAGGACTTCGCGGGGCAATCAGCCCCAGCATTTT.